This T cell receptor (beta chain) was captured in a study of T cells in Graves' hyperthyroidism and ophthalmopathy. Study-wide results and caveats: Ophthalmopathy was told apart from stable hyperthyroidism by a 13 V-J model. Peripheral blood also featured most of the thyroid clonotypes expanded above 0.001.

In making diagnoses, clinical symptoms, serum thyroxine and TRAb, thyroid ultrasound and orbital computed tomography were all used. Template material for amplifying TCR beta CDR3 regions consisted of RNA transcripts. When the TCR CDR3 underwent first-round RT-PCR, the HTBI primer set was used. One entry per CDR3 protein, called by TCRdb with MiXCR from the multiplex PCR reads. Altogether 300,000 to 500,000 distinct CDR3 sequences are present, roughly 13% being singletons, with the ten largest covering around 27%. This clonotype was counted many times. Its target is unknown. Sequencing used blood. The sequence came from a man between 50 and 59 years old with Graves' ophthalmopathy.

CDR3 sequence reads: CASSLRPQNNEQFF. CDR3 sequence (DNA): TGTGCCAGCAGCTTAAGGCCACAAAACAATGAGCAGTTCTTC. This chain connects TRBV11-2 to TRBJ2-1; D gene uncertain. From germline, CDR1 is SGHAT and CDR2 FQNNGV. V was shortened by 2 bases and J by 5 bases, with 10 bases between the two germline ends. The CDR3 has 14 amino acids.